Presented here are 20 T cell receptor beta chains from one specimen sequenced in a study of T cells after yellow fever vaccination. MiXCR was run by TCRdb on the 5' RACE reads, yielding one entry per CDR3 protein. The sample consists of 300,000 or so distinct CDR3 sequences, 6.8% of them appearing once. Source: PBMCs, taken about 41 days after the first yellow fever vaccination. The receptors shown here come from a man between 18 and 29 years old who received the YFV17D yellow fever vaccine.

The chain combines TRBV20-1 with TRBJ1-2; D is undetermined. V lost 6 bases to trimming and J lost 3 bases, with 14 bases between them. Germline lookup yields CDR1 DFQATT and CDR2 SNEGSKA (reference sequence). The CDR3 sequence is 13 residues long. The DNA for the CDR3 is TGCAGTGCCAACTTCGGGCTCGACTATGGCTACACCTTC. Protein: CSANFGLDYGYTF.

This clonotype has ten or more counts. This chain joins TRBV4-1 and TRBJ2-5; D is possibly TRBD2 (5 bases). V was clipped by 6 bases and J by 4 bases, with 27 bases between them. CDR3 length: 18 residues. Germline V gene data show CDR1 as MGHRA and CDR2 as YSYEKL. The CDR3 spells CASRQYPPDEGKLETQYF. For the CDR3, the DNA is TGCGCCAGCAGGCAATATCCCCCCGACGAGGGAAAGTTAGAGACCCAGTACTTC.

The chain employs TRBV20-1 and TRBJ2-3, with 7 bases aligning to TRBD1. CDR3 length: 16 amino acids. Germline trimming cut 3 bases from V and 0 bases from J; bases unmatched to any gene: 9. Germline CDR1 and CDR2: DFQATT and SNEGSKA (reference sequence). The CDR3 region is CSARRQGLASTDTQYF. The DNA for the CDR3 is TGCAGTGCTAGGAGACAGGGCCTGGCGAGCACAGATACGCAGTATTTT.

This clonotype occurred many times. The chain recombines TRBV10-3 with TRBJ2-7; the match to TRBD1 covers 8 bases. Unmatched junction bases numbered 6, after V lost 10 bases and J lost 4 bases. The CDR3 loop spans 12 amino acids. Germline loops: CDR1 ENHRY, CDR2 SYGVKD. CDR3 in DNA: TGTGCCACCCAGGACAGGGCTTACGAGCAGTACGTC. Translated, it gives CATQDRAYEQYV.

V gene TRBV30 combines with J gene TRBJ2-7; 11 nucleotides agree with TRBD1. The CDR3 extends over 13 amino acids. Germline assignment: CDR1 GTSNPN and CDR2 SVGIG (reference sequence). The trim removed 3 bases at V and 3 bases at J, leaving 1 base unmatched. CDR3: CAWRGTGGYEQYF. Here the CDR3 DNA reads TGTGCCTGGAGGGGGACAGGGGGCTACGAGCAGTACTTC.

In this sample, this clonotype turned up a few times. V and J are TRBV12-3 or TRBV12-4 and TRBJ1-1, with unresolved D. The length of the CDR3 is 15 residues. V was cut by 7 bases and J by 3 bases, with 18 bases left in between. CDR3 region: CASIRPSETYTEAFF. The CDR3, as DNA: TGTGCCAGCATCAGGCCCAGCGAGACTTACACTGAAGCTTTCTTT.

DNA of the CDR3: TGCAGCGTTGAAGTGGGCGGAACAGATACGCAGTATTTT. Protein: CSVEVGGTDTQYF. The chain has TRBV29-1 and TRBJ2-3; no firm D call. Germline V gives CDR1 SQVTM, CDR2 ANQGSEA. V lost 1 base and J lost 3, with 8 bases in between. The CDR3 is 13 amino acids.

This chain joins TRBV11-2 and TRBJ2-3, with 12 nucleotides matching TRBD2. This CDR3 is 15 amino acids long. J was trimmed by 8 bases and V by 5 bases; bases with no gene match: 8. Looked up from germline, CDR1 is SGHAT and CDR2 is FQNNGV. CDR3 bases: TGTGCCAGCAGCATCGGACTAGCGGGGCGAGGTACGCAGTATTTT. Protein product: CASSIGLAGRGTQYF.

This clonotype has a handful of counts. This sequence joins TRBV7-3 and TRBJ2-7; tentatively, D is TRBD2 (6 bases). Trimming stripped 2 bases from V and 3 bases from J, with 14 bases between. CDR1 and CDR2 from the germline V gene are SGHTA and FQGTGA. The CDR3 loop spans 15 amino acids. CDR3 region: CASSLRLGGNYEQYV. CDR3 DNA: TGTGCCAGCAGCTTACGCCTCGGGGGTAACTACGAGCAGTACGTC.

This clonotype was observed a handful of times. This chain joins TRBV7-9 and TRBJ2-5; TRBD2 is a possible D gene (6 bases). This CDR3 spans 16 amino acids. V shed 3 bases and J shed 2 bases, with 16 bases lying between them. CDR1 and CDR2 (germline): SEHNR, FQNEAQ (reference sequence). The CDR3 reads CASSFFAGSPQETQYF. The CDR3 DNA reads as TGTGCCAGCAGCTTTTTTGCGGGGAGCCCACAAGAGACCCAGTACTTC.

In its sample, this clonotype was seen a few times. V usage is TRBV5-1 and J usage is TRBJ2-1; TRBD2 might be the D (6 bases). The V end lost 0 bases, the J end lost 0 bases, and 13 bases lay between the germline ends. Germline V CDR1 and CDR2: SGHRS, YFSETQ. The CDR3 sequence is 17 residues long. For the CDR3, the DNA is TGCGCCAGCAGCTTGGTTGGCGGGGTAAGCTCCTACAATGAGCAGTTCTTC. Translating gives CASSLVGGVSSYNEQFF.

The chain uses TRBV5-1 and TRBJ1-1; D perhaps matches TRBD1 (6 bases). Trimming left V 1 base short and J 4 bases short, with 11 bases between. CDR1 and CDR2 from the germline V gene are SGHRS and YFSETQ. The CDR3 is made up of 14 amino acids. The CDR3 loop reads CASSLKGGSTEAFF. DNA for the CDR3: TGCGCCAGCAGCTTGAAGGGGGGCAGCACTGAAGCTTTCTTT.

The chain joins TRBV7-8 to TRBJ2-5; D is uncertain. V was trimmed by 11 bases and J by 4 bases, leaving 5 bases between them. The germline V gene encodes CDR1 SGHVS and CDR2 FQNEAQ. The CDR3 extends over 9 amino acids. CDR3 sequence: CAPGETQYF. The CDR3 region has the DNA TGTGCCCCAGGAGAGACCCAGTACTTC.

This clonotype was seen more than once but under ten times. The V gene is TRBV5-1, the J gene TRBJ2-2; D remains ambiguous. Germline V gene sequence: CDR1 SGHRS, CDR2 YFSETQ. The length of the CDR3 is 17 residues. Between the trimmed V and J ends, which lost 7 bases and 0 bases, there was a span of 19 bases. CDR3 loop: CASYKTWQATNTGELFF. The CDR3 coding sequence is TGCGCCAGCTATAAAACCTGGCAGGCAACGAACACCGGGGAGCTGTTTTTT.

V usage is TRBV5-4 and J usage is TRBJ2-3, with 11 bases identical to TRBD2. The ends lost 5 bases at V and 2 bases at J; junction bases unmatched: 7. This CDR3 has 16 amino acids. Germline lookup yields CDR1 SGHNT and CDR2 YYREEE (reference sequence). The CDR3 region has the DNA TGTGCCAGCAGATCCGGGACTAGCGGAAACACAGATACGCAGTATTTT. Protein product: CASRSGTSGNTDTQYF.

This clonotype showed up just a few times. The chain recombines TRBV5-5 with TRBJ1-2, with D possibly matching TRBD1 (5 bases). Trimming shortened V by 0 bases and J by 10 bases, and 10 bases separated the two germline ends. Per germline, CDR1 SGHKS and CDR2 YYEKEE (reference sequence). This CDR3 contains 12 residues. The CDR3: CASSLGQILYTF. In nucleotides, the CDR3 is TGTGCCAGCAGCTTGGGACAGATCCTCTACACCTTC.

The chain links TRBV7-9 to TRBJ1-2; no definite D call. Germline V gene lookup returns CDR1 SEHNR and CDR2 FQNEAQ (reference sequence). The CDR3 covers 14 residues. Between the trimmed V and J ends, which lost 2 bases and 4 bases, there was a span of 11 bases. CDR3 amino acids: CASSLRDRIYGYTF. CDR3 DNA: TGTGCCAGCAGCTTACGTGACCGAATCTATGGCTACACCTTC.

This clonotype occurred many times. The genes are TRBV10-3 and TRBJ2-7, with D unresolved. The CDR3 has 13 residues. With 11 bases removed from V and 2 bases from J, the gap between germline ends came to 16 bases. The V gene's germline CDR1 is ENHRY and CDR2 SYGVKD. The CDR3 bases are TGTGCCTCGCACAATCCGGGTCCCTACGAGCAGTACTTC. It specifies CASHNPGPYEQYF.

The V gene is TRBV4-3, the J gene TRBJ1-2, with 7 positions matching TRBD1. This CDR3 spans 15 amino acids. Germline CDR1 LGHNA, CDR2 YSLEER. V gave up 2 bases and J gave up 5 bases; unmatched junction bases: 8. CDR3 in amino acids: CASSQFTGESYGYTF. In DNA form, the CDR3 reads TGCGCCAGCAGCCAATTTACAGGGGAGTCGTATGGCTACACCTTC.

This clonotype was detected many times. The DNA of the CDR3 is TGTGCCAGCAGCTTAATGGGACACTTGAACACTGAAGCTTTCTTT. It translates to CASSLMGHLNTEAFF. The chain carries TRBV7-9 and TRBJ1-1; maybe TRBD1 (6 bases). Germline loops: CDR1 SEHNR, CDR2 FQNEAQ (reference sequence). Trimming took off 2 bases at V and 0 bases at J, with 10 bases between the two ends. There are 15 residues in the CDR3.